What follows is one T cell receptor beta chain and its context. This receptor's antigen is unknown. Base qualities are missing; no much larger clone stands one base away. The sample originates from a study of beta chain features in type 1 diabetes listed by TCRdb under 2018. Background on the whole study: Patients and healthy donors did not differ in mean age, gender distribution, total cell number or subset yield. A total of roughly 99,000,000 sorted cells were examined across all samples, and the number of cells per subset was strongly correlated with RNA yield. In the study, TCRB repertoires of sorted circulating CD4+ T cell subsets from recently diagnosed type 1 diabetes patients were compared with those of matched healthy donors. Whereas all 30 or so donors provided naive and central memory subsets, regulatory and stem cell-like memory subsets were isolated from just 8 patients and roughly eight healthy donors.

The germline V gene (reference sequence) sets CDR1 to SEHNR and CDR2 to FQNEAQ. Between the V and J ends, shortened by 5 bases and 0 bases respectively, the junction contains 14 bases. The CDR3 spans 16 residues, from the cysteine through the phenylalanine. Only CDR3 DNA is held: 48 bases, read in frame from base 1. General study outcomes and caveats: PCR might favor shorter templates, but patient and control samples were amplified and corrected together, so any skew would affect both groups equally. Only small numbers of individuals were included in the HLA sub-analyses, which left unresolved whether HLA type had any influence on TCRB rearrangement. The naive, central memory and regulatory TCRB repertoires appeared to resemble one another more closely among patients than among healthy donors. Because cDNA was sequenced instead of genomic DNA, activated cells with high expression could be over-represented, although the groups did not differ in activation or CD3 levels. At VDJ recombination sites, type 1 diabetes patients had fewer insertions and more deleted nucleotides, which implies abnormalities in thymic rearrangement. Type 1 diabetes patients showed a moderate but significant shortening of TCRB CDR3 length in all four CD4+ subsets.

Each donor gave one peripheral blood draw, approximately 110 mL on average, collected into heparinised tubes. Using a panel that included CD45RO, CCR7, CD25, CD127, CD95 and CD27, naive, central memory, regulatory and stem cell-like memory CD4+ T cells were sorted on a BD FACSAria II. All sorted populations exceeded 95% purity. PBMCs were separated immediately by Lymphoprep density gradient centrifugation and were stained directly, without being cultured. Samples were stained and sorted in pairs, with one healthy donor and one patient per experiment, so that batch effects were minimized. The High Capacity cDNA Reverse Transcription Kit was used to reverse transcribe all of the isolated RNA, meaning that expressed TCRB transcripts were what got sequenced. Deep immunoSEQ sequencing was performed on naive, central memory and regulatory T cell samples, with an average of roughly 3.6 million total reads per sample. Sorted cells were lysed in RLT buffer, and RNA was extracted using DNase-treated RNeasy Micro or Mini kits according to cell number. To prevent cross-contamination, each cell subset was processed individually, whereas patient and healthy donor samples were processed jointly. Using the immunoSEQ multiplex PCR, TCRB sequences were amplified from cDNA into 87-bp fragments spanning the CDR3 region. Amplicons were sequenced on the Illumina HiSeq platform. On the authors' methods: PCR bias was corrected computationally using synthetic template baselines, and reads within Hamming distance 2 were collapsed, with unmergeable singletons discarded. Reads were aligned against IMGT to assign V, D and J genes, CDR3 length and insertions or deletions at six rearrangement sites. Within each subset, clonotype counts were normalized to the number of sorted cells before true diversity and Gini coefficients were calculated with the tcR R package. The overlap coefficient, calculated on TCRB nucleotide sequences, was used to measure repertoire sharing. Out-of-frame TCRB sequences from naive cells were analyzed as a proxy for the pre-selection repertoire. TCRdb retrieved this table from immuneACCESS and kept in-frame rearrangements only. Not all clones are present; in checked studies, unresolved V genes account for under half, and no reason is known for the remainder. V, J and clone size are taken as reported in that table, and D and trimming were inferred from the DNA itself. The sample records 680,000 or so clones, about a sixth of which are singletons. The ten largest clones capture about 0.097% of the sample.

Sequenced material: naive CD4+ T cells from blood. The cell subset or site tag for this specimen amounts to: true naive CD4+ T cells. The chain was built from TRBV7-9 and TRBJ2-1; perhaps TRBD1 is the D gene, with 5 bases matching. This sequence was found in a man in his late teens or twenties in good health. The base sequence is TGTGCCAGCAGCCGTGGGGCAGGAAACTCCTACAATGAGCAGTTCTTC. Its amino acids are CASSRGAGNSYNEQFF.